This T cell receptor (beta chain) was sequenced during a study of Graves' ophthalmopathy and Graves' hyperthyroidism. Study-wide results and limits: Discrimination between ophthalmopathy and stable hyperthyroidism by a 13-signature model showed roughly 88% sensitivity and 70% to 82% specificity.

Patients with other autoimmune diseases, uncontrolled infections, pregnancy or lactation were excluded. CDR3 size: 13 residues. Germline V CDR1 and CDR2: SQVTM, ANQGSEA. Remarks on this clonotype: Its antigen is not known.

The TCR beta CDR3 regions underwent amplification from RNA transcripts. HTBI-primed first-round RT-PCR preceded second-round multiplex PCR. TCRdb redid the calling of the multiplex PCR reads with MiXCR, one entry per CDR3 protein. The table records about 740,000 distinct CDR3 sequences, roughly 40% of them present only once. This chain uses TRBV29-1 with TRBJ2-7; 8 bases agree with TRBD1. Sequences were obtained from peripheral blood. This TCR was recovered from an adult man with Graves' ophthalmopathy. For the CDR3, the DNA is TGCGGCGCTTCGGACAGGGAGCCCCACGAGCAGTACTTC. Translation: CGASDREPHEQYF.